This T cell receptor (beta chain) emerged from a study of identical twins' blood T cells. Using its own MiXCR run on the 5' RACE reads, TCRdb lists one record per CDR3 protein. This sample yields 300,000 to 400,000 distinct CDR3 sequences, of which about 28% are seen a single time; 5.5% to 7% belongs to the top ten. The CDR3 covers 11 residues. Trimming took 7 bases from V and 1 from J, leaving 7 bases between them. From germline, CDR1 is SQVTM and CDR2 ANQGSEA. The J gene is TRBJ1-1, the V gene TRBV29-1; possibly TRBD1 for D (5 bases). This sequence originates from a woman aged 18-55 years in good health. Source material: PBMCs. The CDR3 spells CSAGENTEAFF. The CDR3, as DNA: TGCAGCGCGGGGGAGAACACTGAAGCTTTCTTT.